This T cell receptor beta chain emerged from a study of T cell responses to AZD1222 COVID-19 vaccine (dated by TCRdb to the early 2020s). General notes on the study: TCR sequencing covered about 230 trial participants: 200 to 210 given two doses of AZD1222 and approximately 26 given two doses of MenACWY control vaccine. Trial participants were enrolled by age into 18-55, 56-69 and 70-plus year subgroups, with around 140, 26 and 57 TCR-sequenced participants respectively.

Trimming accounts for 8 bases at V and 2 bases at J, while the number of junction bases matched to no gene is 9. CDR1 WSHSY and CDR2 SAAADI were looked up in the germline V gene. Inclusive of the bounding cysteine and phenylalanine, the CDR3 is 14 residues long. Only CDR3 DNA is held: 42 bases, read in frame from base 1. The CDR3 regions of human TCRbeta chains were analyzed by immunosequencing. From the authors' description of their analysis: Repertoire TCRs were matched against a reference library of SARS-CoV-2-specific TCRs generated with the MIRA antigen-specificity platform. Breadth meant the fraction of unique TCRs that were SARS-CoV-2-associated, whereas depth meant the fraction of total T cells that were SARS-CoV-2-associated. Using the MIRA data, every spike-specific TCR was mapped to the spike region that the TCR reacted to and assigned to either a CD4 or a CD8 class. Log10-transformed breadth and depth values were compared by one-way ANOVA with Sidak's multiple comparisons tests. TCRdb limited this immuneACCESS table to in-frame rearrangements with V and J called. A share of clones is missing; checked studies link under half to unresolved V genes, and the rest is unexplained. V and J calls and clone size are as listed in that table; D and trimming were resolved from the DNA. The sample profile shows about 170,000 clones; 90% of them were found once. 4% to 4.5% of the sample lies in the top ten.

The time point label corresponds to: about 28 days (+/-7) after the second vaccine dose. The treatment or condition label corresponds to: meningococcal conjugate vaccine given as trial control. The vaccinee samples were drawn from two UK trials, COV001 and COV002, one of which was a single-blind randomized controlled phase 2/3 trial testing AZD1222 (ChAdOx1 nCoV-19) in healthy adults. For TCRbeta chain sequencing, PBMC samples from trial participants were taken at day 0 and at day 28 after the second dose. Worth noting for this clone: The antigen this receptor binds is unknown. No base qualities exist here, and no much larger clone lies one base off it.

Overall results and qualifications from the work: The whole spike protein was spanned by vaccine-associated CD4 TCRs, and dominant responses were seen in regions 160-218 and 743-854. Conclusions about previously exposed vaccinees are limited, since just five to seven AZD1222 recipients were seropositive for SARS-CoV-2 at baseline. Participants were mostly white British and included more females than males, and it was suggested by the authors that clonal diversity may have been underestimated. After two AZD1222 doses, both the breadth and the depth of spike-specific TCRs were significantly higher than at day 0 and than in MenACWY recipients. In the small 56-69-year group, the increase in depth fell short of significance, most likely because of low power. No day 14 peak-response samples were available, so repertoires were characterized only after the peak T cell response. Reportedly, almost half of the unique spike-specific TCRs recognized epitopes lying outside the regions that are mutated in the B.1.351 and B.1.1.7 variants.

The receptor chain draws on TRBV10-2 and TRBJ2-7, with TRBD2 identical over 7 junction bases. The sequence was obtained from an adult who received the MenACWY meningococcal vaccine as a control. The sequencing used peripheral blood, collected 28 days after the second dose of the MenACWY control vaccine. The DNA sequence is given as TGCGCCAGCGGGTCCCGACGGGAGGCCTACGAGCAGTACTTC. This yields the protein CASGSRREAYEQYF.